This T cell receptor beta chain was identified during a study of cytomegalovirus exposure and HLA in healthy donors. Sequencing was performed with immunoSEQ multiplex PCR; in TCRdb, only in-frame clones are kept and a portion is missing. There are 150,000 to 200,000 clones in the sample; about 80% occur only once, and approximately 7% lies in the top ten. This TCR was sampled from a man aged 18 to 29 in good health and CMV-seropositive. Material for sequencing was PBMCs.

CDR3 in amino acids: CASSLGAGGQTDTQYF. The CDR3 bases are TGTGCCAGCAGCTTAGGGGCGGGAGGGCAGACAGATACGCAGTATTTT. The chain recombines TRBV7-7 with TRBJ2-3; 9 bases are a match to TRBD2. Trimming cost V 1 base and J 3 bases; bases outside gene matches: 5. The CDR3 contains 16 residues. The V gene's germline CDR1 is SSHAT and CDR2 FNYEAQ (reference sequence). The variable domain in full, completed from reference TRBV7-7 and TRBJ2-3, reads GAGVSQSPRYKVTKRGQDVTLRCDPISSHATLYWYQQALGQGPEFLTYFNYEAQPDKSGLPSDRFSAERPEGSISTLTIQRTEQRDSAMYRCASSLGAGGQTDTQYFGPGTRLTVL.